This T cell receptor beta chain was documented in a study of CD8+CD57+ T cells in acquired aplastic anemia. Findings and limits, study-wide: Found in both controls and patients were around 29 CD8+ CDR3 sequences.

In germline, CDR1 is LNHDA, CDR2 SQIVND (reference sequence). Trimming stripped 3 bases from V and 5 bases from J, with 16 bases between. The CDR3 runs 16 residues. This clonotype was found once. Its antigen is unknown. The use of genomic DNA as template underpinned the TCR beta VDJ and CDR3 profiling. TCRdb itself ran the reads through MiXCR, one entry per CDR3 protein. The data show 250,000 to 350,000 distinct CDR3 sequences, 56% seen once. Sequenced material: sorted CD4+, CD8+, or CD8+CD57+ T cells (not recorded which) from PBMCs. The rearrangement uses TRBV19 and TRBJ2-2; no firm D call. The TCR comes from a human donor with severe aplastic anemia or a healthy control (not recorded which). CDR3 sequence (DNA): TGTGCCAGTAGTATGGTCCCCTCGCCCCTGACCGGGGAGCTGTTTTTT. It is translated as CASSMVPSPLTGELFF.